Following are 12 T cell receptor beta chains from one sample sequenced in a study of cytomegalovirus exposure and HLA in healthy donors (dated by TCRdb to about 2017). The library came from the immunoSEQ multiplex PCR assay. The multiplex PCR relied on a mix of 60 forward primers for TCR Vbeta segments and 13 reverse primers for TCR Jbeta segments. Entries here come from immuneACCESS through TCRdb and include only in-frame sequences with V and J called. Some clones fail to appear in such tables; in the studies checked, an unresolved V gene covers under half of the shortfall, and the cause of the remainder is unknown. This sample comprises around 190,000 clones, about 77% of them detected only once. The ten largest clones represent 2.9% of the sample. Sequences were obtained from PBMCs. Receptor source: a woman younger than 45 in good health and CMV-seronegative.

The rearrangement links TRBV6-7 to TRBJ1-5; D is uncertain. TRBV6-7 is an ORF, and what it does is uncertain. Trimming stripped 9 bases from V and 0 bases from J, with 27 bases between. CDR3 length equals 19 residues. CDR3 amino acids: CARGKNADAAQDSNQPQHF. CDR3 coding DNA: TGTGCCAGAGGAAAAAACGCGGATGCAGCCCAAGATAGCAATCAGCCCCAGCATTTT.

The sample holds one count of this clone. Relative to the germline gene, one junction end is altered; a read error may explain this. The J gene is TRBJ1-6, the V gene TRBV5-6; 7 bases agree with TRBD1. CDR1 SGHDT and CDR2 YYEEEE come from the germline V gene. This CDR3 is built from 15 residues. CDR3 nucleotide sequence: TGTGCCAGCAGCTTAGGGACAGTGTATACTTCACCCCTCCACTTT. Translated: CASSLGTVYTSPLHF.

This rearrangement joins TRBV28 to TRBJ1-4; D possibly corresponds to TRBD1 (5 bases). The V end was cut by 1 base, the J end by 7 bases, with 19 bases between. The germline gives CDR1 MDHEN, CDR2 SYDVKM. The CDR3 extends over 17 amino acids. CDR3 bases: TGTGCCAGCAGTTTATTTCCAGGCGGGGGAGGGAGTGAAAAACTGTTTTTT. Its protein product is CASSLFPGGGGSEKLFF.

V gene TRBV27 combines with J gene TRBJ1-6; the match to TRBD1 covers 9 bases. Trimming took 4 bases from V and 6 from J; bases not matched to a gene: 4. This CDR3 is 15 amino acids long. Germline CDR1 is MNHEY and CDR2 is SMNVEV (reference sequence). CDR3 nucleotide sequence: TGTGCCAGCAGTTCCGGGACAGGGAGTAATTCACCCCTCCACTTT. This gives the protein CASSSGTGSNSPLHF.

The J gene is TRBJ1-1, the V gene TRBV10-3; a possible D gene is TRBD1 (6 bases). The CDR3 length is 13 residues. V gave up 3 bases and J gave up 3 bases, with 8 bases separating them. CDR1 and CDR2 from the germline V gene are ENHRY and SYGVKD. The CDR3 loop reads CAISDNRDTEAFF. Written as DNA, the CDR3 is TGTGCCATCAGTGACAACAGGGACACTGAAGCTTTCTTT.

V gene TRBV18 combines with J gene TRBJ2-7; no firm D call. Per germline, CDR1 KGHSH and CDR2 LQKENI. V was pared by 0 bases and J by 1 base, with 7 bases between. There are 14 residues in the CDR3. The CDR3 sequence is CASSPPSISYEQYF. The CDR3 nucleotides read TGTGCCAGCTCACCACCTTCTATATCCTACGAGCAGTACTTC. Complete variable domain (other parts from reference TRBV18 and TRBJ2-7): NAGVMQNPRHLVRRRGQEARLRCSPMKGHSHVYWYRQLPEEGLKFMVYLQKENIIDESGMPKERFSAEFPKEGPSILRIQQVVRGDSAAYFCASSPPSISYEQYFGPGTRLTVT.

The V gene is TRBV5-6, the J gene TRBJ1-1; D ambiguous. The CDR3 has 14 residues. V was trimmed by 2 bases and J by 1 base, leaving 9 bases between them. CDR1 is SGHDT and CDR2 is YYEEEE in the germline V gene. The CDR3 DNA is TGTGCCAGCAGCTTAGTTGGGCCGAACACTGAAGCTTTCTTT. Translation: CASSLVGPNTEAFF.

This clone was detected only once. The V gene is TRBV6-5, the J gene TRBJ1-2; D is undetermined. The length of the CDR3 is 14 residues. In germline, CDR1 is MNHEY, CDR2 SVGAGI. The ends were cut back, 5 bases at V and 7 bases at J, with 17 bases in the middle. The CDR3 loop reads CASSLFTTGIGYTF. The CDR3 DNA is TGTGCCAGCAGTCTGTTTACGACGGGGATTGGCTACACCTTC.

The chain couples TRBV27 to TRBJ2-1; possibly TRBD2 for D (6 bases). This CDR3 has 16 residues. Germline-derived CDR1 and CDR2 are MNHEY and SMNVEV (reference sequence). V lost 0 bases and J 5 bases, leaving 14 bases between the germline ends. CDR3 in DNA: TGTGCCAGCAGTTTATCGGCGGGGCCCTTTAACAATGAGCAGTTCTTC. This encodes CASSLSAGPFNNEQFF.

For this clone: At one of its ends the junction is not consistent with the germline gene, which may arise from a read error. CDR3 sequence (DNA): TGTGCCAGCTCACCGACAGGGGGGCCCTACGAGCGGTACTTC. It specifies CASSPTGGPYERYF. This chain connects TRBV18 to TRBJ2-7; 9 bases agree with TRBD1. CDR1 and CDR2 from the germline V gene are KGHSH and LQKENI. This CDR3 comprises 14 residues.

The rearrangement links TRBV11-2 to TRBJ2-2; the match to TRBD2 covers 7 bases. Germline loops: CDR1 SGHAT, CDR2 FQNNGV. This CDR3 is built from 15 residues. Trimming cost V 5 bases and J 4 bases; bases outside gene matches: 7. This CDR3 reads CASSRGLAGTGELFF. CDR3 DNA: TGTGCCAGCAGCCGCGGATTAGCGGGCACCGGGGAGCTGTTTTTT.

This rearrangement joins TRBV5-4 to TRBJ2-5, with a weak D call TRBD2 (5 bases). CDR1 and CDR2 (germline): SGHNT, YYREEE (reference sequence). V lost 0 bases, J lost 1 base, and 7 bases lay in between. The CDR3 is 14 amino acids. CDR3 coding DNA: TGTGCCAGCAGCTTGGGTGGAGGCCAAGAGACCCAGTACTTC. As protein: CASSLGGGQETQYF. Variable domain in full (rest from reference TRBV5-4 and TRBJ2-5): ETGVTQSPTHLIKTRGQQVTLRCSSQSGHNTVSWYQQALGQGPQFIFQYYREEENGRGNFPPRFSGLQFPNYSSELNVNALELDDSALYLCASSLGGGQETQYFGPGTRLLVL.